This T cell receptor (beta chain) was captured in a study of cytotoxic CD8 clonotypes in ibrutinib-treated CLL. V was shortened by 2 bases and J by 6 bases, with 15 bases between the two germline ends. CDR3 length: 15 residues. From germline, CDR1 is MNHEY and CDR2 SVGAGI. TCRdb's copy holds only in-frame clones and misses some; the assay was immunoSEQ multiplex PCR. The table includes over 250,000 clones, roughly three quarters detected once. The TCR was taken from a human donor with chronic lymphocytic leukemia. Sequences were derived from PBMCs, sampled at disease progression, from a patient treated with ibrutinib. The chain combines TRBV6-5 with TRBJ2-3; D possibly corresponds to TRBD1 (6 bases). In DNA, the CDR3 is TGTGCCAGCAGTTACGAGCCCGGGACAACTGATACGCAGTATTTT. Protein sequence: CASSYEPGTTDTQYF.